Sequencing of this T cell receptor (beta chain) was carried out in a study of CD8+ T cells in alopecia areata. At the level of the study: The authors scored treated patients' severity by affected scalp percentage. General study points: TCR sharing was clearer in mice than between patients, perhaps partly owing to patient HLA diversity. Greater clonality was observed in lesional scalp samples, especially alopecia totalis/universalis, versus normal scalp.

The sequencing template was cDNA reverse transcribed from extracted RNA. Here immunoSEQ multiplex PCR was the method, and the copy in TCRdb shows in-frame clones only, minus some. The sample includes some 150,000 clones, 45% to 65% of them seen just once. With regard to this clone: Its antigen is unknown.

This CDR3 spans 14 amino acids. Germline V gene data show CDR1 as SGHDN and CDR2 as FVKESK. With 2 bases clipped from V and 4 bases from J, the junction kept 2 bases outside the gene matches. The sample's treatment: oral pan-JAK inhibitor, 5-10 mg twice daily. The source material was CD8+ T cells sorted from blood, sampled at week 4, from a patient treated with tofacitinib. The chain joins TRBV14 to TRBJ2-7, with TRBD1 matching 10 bases. The sequence came from a human donor with alopecia areata. CDR3 region: CASSQRGQGYEQYF. The CDR3, as DNA: TGTGCCAGCAGCCAACGGGGACAGGGGTACGAGCAGTACTTC. Drawing the rest from reference TRBV14 and TRBJ2-7, the complete variable domain is EAGVTQFPSHSVIEKGQTVTLRCDPISGHDNLYWYRRVMGKEIKFLLHFVKESKQDESGMPNNRFLAERTGGTYSTLKVQPAELEDSGVYFCASSQRGQGYEQYFGPGTRLTVT.